One sample yielded the 29 T cell receptor beta chains listed below, sequenced in a study of blood T cell repertoires in COVID-19. Assay used: immunoSEQ multiplex PCR; TCRdb lists only in-frame clones, some missing. The sample has hundreds of thousands of clones, 88% seen once. The specimen was peripheral blood. The receptors shown here come from a man in his forties with acute or convalescent COVID-19.

This chain links TRBV6-5 with TRBJ1-5; no firm D call. Germline V gene lookup returns CDR1 MNHEY and CDR2 SVGAGI. This CDR3 comprises 14 residues. Trimming took 2 bases from V and 4 from J, leaving 9 bases between them. CDR3 DNA sequence: TGTGCCAGCAGTTACACTCGGGGTAATCAGCCCCAGCATTTT. The encoded protein is CASSYTRGNQPQHF.

The chain uses TRBV6-5 and TRBJ2-7, with D possibly being TRBD1 (6 bases). From germline, CDR1 is MNHEY and CDR2 SVGAGI. The CDR3 covers 14 residues. With 4 bases removed from V and 0 bases from J, the gap between germline ends came to 10 bases. CDR3 sequence (DNA): TGTGCCAGCAGTTTCCGGGACATCTCCTACGAGCAGTACTTC. Residues: CASSFRDISYEQYF.

The J gene is TRBJ1-2, the V gene TRBV27, with 7 nucleotides matching TRBD1. The ends lost 5 bases at V and 1 base at J; junction bases unmatched: 7. Germline V gene sequence: CDR1 MNHEY, CDR2 SMNVEV (reference sequence). The CDR3 totals 15 residues. CDR3: CASSPKRGRNYGYTF. The CDR3 region has the DNA TGTGCCAGCAGTCCCAAAAGGGGGCGTAACTATGGCTACACCTTC.

This clone was detected only once. The rearrangement joins TRBV6-6 to TRBJ2-1, with 14 nucleotides matching TRBD2. The CDR3 length is 17 residues. After removal of 5 bases from V and 4 bases from J, the junction contained 7 bases not matched to a gene. Looked up from germline, CDR1 is MNHNY and CDR2 is SVGAGI (reference sequence). CDR3 sequence: CASSRGGTSGSYNEQFF. The CDR3 DNA sequence: TGTGCCAGCAGTCGAGGCGGGACTAGCGGGAGTTACAATGAGCAGTTCTTC.

V and J are TRBV30 and TRBJ2-3; possibly TRBD2 for D (6 bases). With 1 base removed from V and 4 bases from J, the gap between germline ends came to 12 bases. The length of the CDR3 is 14 residues. The germline gives CDR1 GTSNPN, CDR2 SVGIG (reference sequence). The DNA of the CDR3 is TGTGCCTGGAGTGACGGGAGTACGGCAGATACGCAGTATTTT. This codes for CAWSDGSTADTQYF.

V is TRBV5-8 and J is TRBJ2-7; perhaps TRBD1 as D (6 bases). This CDR3 is 13 amino acids long. The germline gives CDR1 SGHTS, CDR2 YDEGEE. Trimming took 3 bases from V and 5 from J, leaving 12 bases between them. As DNA, the CDR3 is TGTGCCAGCAGCTCAATACAGGGTCACGAGCAGTACTTC. Translating gives CASSSIQGHEQYF.

The V and J genes are TRBV19 and TRBJ2-7, with 8 bases aligning to TRBD2. The V and J ends lost 5 bases and 6 bases, in that order; junction bases with no gene match: 9. The germline CDR1 and CDR2 sequences are LNHDA and SQIVND (reference sequence). CDR3 length equals 14 residues. The CDR3: CASSGASGLGEQYF. For the CDR3, the DNA is TGTGCCAGTAGTGGCGCTAGCGGGCTCGGCGAGCAGTACTTC.

J is TRBJ1-2 and V is TRBV29-1, with D hard to call. V was trimmed by 6 bases and J by 5 bases, leaving 13 bases between them. This CDR3 region has 12 residues. Germline assignment: CDR1 SQVTM and CDR2 ANQGSEA. The CDR3, as DNA: TGCAGCGTCCTGAAGGCTAGGTATGGCTACACCTTC. Its protein is CSVLKARYGYTF.

This clone was seen more than once but under ten times. J is TRBJ1-6 and V is TRBV7-9, with D hard to call. Germline V lookup: CDR1 SEHNR, CDR2 FQNEAQ (reference sequence). V was shortened by 3 bases and J by 3 bases, with 6 bases between the two germline ends. The CDR3 covers 14 residues. CDR3 protein: CASSFTDYNSPLHF. In nucleotides, the CDR3 is TGTGCCAGCAGCTTCACAGACTATAATTCACCCCTCCACTTT. The variable domain in full, with the rest retrieved from reference TRBV7-9 and TRBJ1-6, is DTGVSQNPRHKITKRGQNVTFRCDPISEHNRLYWYRQTLGQGPEFLTYFQNEAQLEKSRLLSDRFSAERPKGSFSTLEIQRTEQGDSAMYLCASSFTDYNSPLHFGNGTRLTVT.

The chain employs TRBV5-5 and TRBJ2-7; D perhaps matches TRBD1 (6 bases). Trimming cost V 6 bases and J 3 bases, with 10 bases left between them. The CDR3 consists of 12 residues. The germline gives CDR1 SGHKS, CDR2 YYEKEE (reference sequence). CDR3 loop: CASTKQGYEQYF. CDR3 nucleotide sequence: TGTGCCAGCACCAAACAGGGCTACGAGCAGTACTTC.

The chain employs TRBV5-1 and TRBJ1-2; D is unresolved. Trimming removed 3 bases from V and 3 bases from J, with 12 bases in between. Germline V gives CDR1 SGHRS, CDR2 YFSETQ. This CDR3 is built from 14 residues. CDR3 region: CASSSNGGDYGYTF. CDR3 DNA: TGCGCCAGCAGCTCGAACGGAGGAGACTATGGCTACACCTTC.

The chain is built from TRBV7-9 and TRBJ2-7; the match to TRBD1 covers 8 bases. The junction had 12 bases not matched to a gene; V was cut back by 4 bases and J by 7 bases. This CDR3 has 15 amino acids. Looked up from germline, CDR1 is SEHNR and CDR2 is FQNEAQ (reference sequence). For the CDR3, the DNA is TGTGCCAGCAGCTCTCGGGACAGGCCTTCGGGTGAGCAGTACTTC. This translates into CASSSRDRPSGEQYF.

This sequence joins TRBV5-4 and TRBJ1-2; tentative D call: TRBD1 (6 bases). There are 13 residues in the CDR3. Germline assignment: CDR1 SGHNT and CDR2 YYREEE (reference sequence). V was clipped by 4 bases and J by 5 bases, with 12 bases between them. The CDR3 region has the DNA TGTGCCAGCAGCCTAGATGGACAGTATGGCTACACCTTC. The encoded protein is CASSLDGQYGYTF.

The rearrangement joins TRBV9 to TRBJ1-1; D gene uncertain. CDR1 is SGDLS and CDR2 is YYNGEE in the germline V gene. The CDR3 spans 14 residues. V was trimmed by 0 bases and J by 11 bases, leaving 17 bases between them. The CDR3 here is CASSVGSPSSIAFF. CDR3 bases: TGTGCCAGCAGCGTAGGGTCCCCATCGTCTATTGCTTTCTTT.

V is TRBV30 and J is TRBJ1-6; 7 bases line up with TRBD1. The V gene end was trimmed by 4 bases and the J gene end by 4 bases; junction bases not matched to a gene: 7. CDR3 length equals 15 residues. Per the germline V gene, CDR1 is GTSNPN and CDR2 is SVGIG (reference sequence). CDR3 in DNA: TGTGCCTGGACTGTAAGGGGGCCGTATAATTCACCCCTCCACTTT. It codes for CAWTVRGPYNSPLHF.

This chain joins TRBV4-1 and TRBJ1-5, with D maybe TRBD1 (6 bases). Trimming removed 5 bases at V and 6 bases at J, with 20 bases between. The CDR3 has 16 amino acids. CDR1 MGHRA and CDR2 YSYEKL come from the germline V gene. The CDR3 reads CASSAGAGASTQPQHF. The CDR3 DNA reads TGCGCCAGCAGCGCGGGGGCAGGGGCTTCGACTCAGCCCCAGCATTTT.

The V and J genes are TRBV3-1 (or the pseudogene TRBV3-2) and TRBJ2-7; a possible D gene is TRBD1 (5 bases). This CDR3 has 15 residues. The V and J ends lost 0 bases and 9 bases respectively, with 18 bases between them. Germline-derived CDR1 and CDR2 are LGHDT and YNNKEL (reference sequence). The CDR3 DNA sequence: TGTGCCAGCAGCCAAGATGGGGCAGCCGCTATGCGGCAGTACTTC. It is translated as CASSQDGAAAMRQYF.

This clone has only one observation. The chain carries TRBV4-1 and TRBJ2-3; 8 nucleotides agree with TRBD2. V trimming: 0 bases; J trimming: 2 bases; junction bases outside the gene matches: 4. The CDR3 is made up of 16 amino acids. The V gene's germline CDR1 is MGHRA and CDR2 YSYEKL. This CDR3 is CASSQEGRGVTDTQYF. The CDR3 bases are TGCGCCAGCAGCCAAGAAGGGCGGGGGGTCACAGATACGCAGTATTTT.

CDR3 loop: CASSSTGGGREKLFF. Here the CDR3 DNA reads TGTGCCAGTAGCTCTACAGGGGGCGGTCGGGAAAAACTGTTTTTT. This sequence joins TRBV19 and TRBJ1-4; 9 positions match TRBD1. The V gene end was trimmed by 6 bases and the J gene end by 8 bases; junction bases not matched to a gene: 10. The CDR3 spans 15 residues. Germline V gene data show CDR1 as LNHDA and CDR2 as SQIVND (reference sequence).

The V and J genes are TRBV2 and TRBJ2-3, with D possibly being TRBD1 (6 bases). V shed 2 bases and J shed 1 base, with 7 bases lying between them. Germline values: CDR1 SNHLY, CDR2 FYNNEI. The CDR3 has 14 amino acids. For the CDR3, the DNA is TGTGCCAGCAGTGAATGGACAGGCACAGATACGCAGTATTTT. Its translation is CASSEWTGTDTQYF.

As concerns this clone: The sample contains more than one DNA sequence encoding this CDR3. This chain connects TRBV5-6 to TRBJ1-1; 7 nucleotides agree with TRBD1. The germline gives CDR1 SGHDT, CDR2 YYEEEE. The CDR3 extends over 14 amino acids. V was pared by 5 bases and J by 5 bases, with 9 bases of the junction left unmatched. CDR3 bases: TGTGCCAGCAGTTCTACAGGGGCCGGGACTGAAGCTTTCTTT. As protein: CASSSTGAGTEAFF.

J is TRBJ1-5 and V is TRBV10-2; D uncertain. CDR3 length: 14 amino acids. CDR1 is WSHSY and CDR2 is SAAADI in the germline V gene. Trimming took off 10 bases at V and 0 bases at J, with 13 bases between the two ends. The CDR3 loop reads CATGGPYSNQPQHF. As DNA, the CDR3 is TGCGCCACCGGAGGACCGTATAGCAATCAGCCCCAGCATTTT.

This rearrangement joins TRBV6-2 or TRBV6-3 to TRBJ2-7, with 13 bases lining up with TRBD2. V trimming: 4 bases; J trimming: 4 bases; junction bases outside the gene matches: 16. This CDR3 is built from 19 residues. The germline CDR1 and CDR2 sequences are MNHEY and SVGEGT. DNA for the CDR3: TGTGCCAGCAGTTCCCAACCGGGACTAGCGGGAACCGGCGCTTACGAGCAGTACTTC. Its protein is CASSSQPGLAGTGAYEQYF.

The sample holds a few counts of this clone. The rearrangement joins TRBV5-8 to TRBJ2-7; tentatively, D is TRBD1 (5 bases). Germline loops: CDR1 SGHTS, CDR2 YDEGEE. The V and J ends lost 2 bases and 4 bases respectively, with 16 bases between them. The length of the CDR3 is 15 residues. The CDR3 nucleotides read TGTGCCAGCAGCTTTCCGCAGGGTACTTTGTACGAGCAGTACTTC. Its protein product is CASSFPQGTLYEQYF.

This rearrangement joins TRBV5-1 to TRBJ1-2; unclear D gene. The germline V gene encodes CDR1 SGHRS and CDR2 YFSETQ. The germline V and J ends were trimmed by 0 bases and 2 bases, with 5 bases remaining between them. CDR3 size: 13 residues. The CDR3 DNA is TGCGCCAGCAGCTTGGGGCGGAACTATGGCTACACCTTC. Protein: CASSLGRNYGYTF.

The chain recombines TRBV6-5 with TRBJ1-2; TRBD1 is a possible D gene (6 bases). Deletions cut 10 bases from V and 4 bases from J, with 13 bases between. The CDR3 loop spans 12 amino acids. Per the germline V gene, CDR1 is MNHEY and CDR2 is SVGAGI. CDR3 in amino acids: CATQGYRYGYTF. The DNA for the CDR3 is TGTGCCACTCAGGGGTACCGCTATGGCTACACCTTC.

The CDR3 reads CASSTTGTANNEQFF. The CDR3 nucleotides read TGCGCCAGCAGCACAACCGGGACAGCCAACAATGAGCAGTTCTTC. The rearrangement joins TRBV5-1 to TRBJ2-1; 7 bases are shared with TRBD1. V lost 4 bases, J lost 5 bases, and 9 bases stayed unmatched. The length of the CDR3 is 15 residues. Looked up from germline, CDR1 is SGHRS and CDR2 is YFSETQ.

The chain uses TRBV3-1 (or the pseudogene TRBV3-2) and TRBJ1-3; 9 bases line up with TRBD1. The germline V gene encodes CDR1 LGHDT and CDR2 YNNKEL (reference sequence). V lost 5 bases, J lost 8 bases, and 16 bases stayed unmatched. CDR3 length: 17 amino acids. The CDR3 nucleotides are TGTGCCAGCAGCGAGGGGACAGGGTACCTCGGACGATACACCATATATTTT. Protein sequence: CASSEGTGYLGRYTIYF.

V usage is TRBV19 and J usage is TRBJ2-7; 7 bases line up with TRBD1. The ends lost 7 bases at V and 3 bases at J; junction bases unmatched: 3. This CDR3 is built from 12 residues. Germline V gene lookup returns CDR1 LNHDA and CDR2 SQIVND (reference sequence). As DNA, the CDR3 is TGTGCCAGTACCGGGACAGACTACGAGCAGTACTTC. This codes for CASTGTDYEQYF.